The sample holds one count of the clone carrying this T cell receptor (beta chain). Its antigen is currently unknown. Additional DNA sequences in this sample encode the identical CDR3. Division of CD4+ cells produced a CD45RA+ naive subset and a CD45RA-negative memory subset. The assay was immunoSEQ multiplex PCR, and TCRdb's table has in-frame clones only and misses some. This table has approximately 2.4 million clones, around 95% appearing once. The data belong to a study of shared clonotypes between healthy human individuals. Study-wide findings and caveats: With few donors, the genetic and exposure-history diversity represented was limited.

Sequenced material: naive CD4+ T cells sorted from blood. The subset here: CD45RA+ positively selected. The sequence was collected from a man aged 18 to 35 in good health.

This CDR3 is CASSPSRDTEAFF. The CDR3 DNA reads TGTGCCAGCTCACCCTCCCGGGACACTGAAGCTTTCTTT. V gene TRBV18 combines with J gene TRBJ1-1; no clear D gene. CDR1 KGHSH and CDR2 LQKENI come from the germline V gene. The germline V and J ends were trimmed by 3 bases and 3 bases, with 8 bases remaining between them. The CDR3 is made up of 13 amino acids.